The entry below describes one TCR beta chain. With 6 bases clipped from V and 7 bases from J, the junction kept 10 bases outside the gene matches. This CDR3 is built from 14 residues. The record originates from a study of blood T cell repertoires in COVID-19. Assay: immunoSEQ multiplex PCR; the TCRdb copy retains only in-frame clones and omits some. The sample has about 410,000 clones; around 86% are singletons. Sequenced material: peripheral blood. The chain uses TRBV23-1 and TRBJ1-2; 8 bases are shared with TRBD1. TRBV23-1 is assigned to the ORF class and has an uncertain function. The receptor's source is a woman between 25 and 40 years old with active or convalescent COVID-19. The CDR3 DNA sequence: TGCGCCAGCAGGGACACAGGGGGGCAGCGTGGCTACACCTTC. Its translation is CASRDTGGQRGYTF.